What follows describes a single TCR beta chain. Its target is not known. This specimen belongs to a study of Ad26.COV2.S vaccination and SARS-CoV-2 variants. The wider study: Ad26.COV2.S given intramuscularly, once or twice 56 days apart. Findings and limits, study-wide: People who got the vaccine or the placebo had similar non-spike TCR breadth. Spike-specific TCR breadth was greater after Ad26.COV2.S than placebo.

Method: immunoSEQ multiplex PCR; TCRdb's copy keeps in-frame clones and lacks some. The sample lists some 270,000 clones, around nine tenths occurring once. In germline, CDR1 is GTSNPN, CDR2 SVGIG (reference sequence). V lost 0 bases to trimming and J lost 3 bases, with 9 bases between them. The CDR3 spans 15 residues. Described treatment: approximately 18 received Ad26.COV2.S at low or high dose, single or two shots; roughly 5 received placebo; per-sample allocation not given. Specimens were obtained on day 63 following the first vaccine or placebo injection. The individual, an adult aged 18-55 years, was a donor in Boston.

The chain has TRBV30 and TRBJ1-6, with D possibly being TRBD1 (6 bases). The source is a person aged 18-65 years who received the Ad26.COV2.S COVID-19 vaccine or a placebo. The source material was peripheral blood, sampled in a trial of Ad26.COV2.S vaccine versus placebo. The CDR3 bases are TGTGCCTGGAGTGTACAGGGAATCTATAATTCACCCCTCCACTTT. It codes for CAWSVQGIYNSPLHF.